These 20 T cell receptor beta chains were all obtained from the same sample, sequenced in a study of control samples from healthy donors and cancer patients. Using immunoSEQ multiplex PCR, the repertoire was profiled, and TCRdb retains in-frame clones only, with some absent. The data contain roughly 400,000 clones, around 90% of them singletons. Sequenced input: PBMCs. The source is a man aged 40-50 years with head and neck cancer.

The chain has TRBV13 and TRBJ2-7; no clear D. The germline V gene has CDR1 PRHDT and CDR2 FYEKMQ (reference sequence). The CDR3 totals 14 residues. The V and J ends lost 1 base and 3 bases respectively, with 10 bases between them. The CDR3 sequence: CASSLEGWVYEQYF. CDR3 in DNA: TGTGCCAGCAGCTTAGAAGGGTGGGTCTACGAGCAGTACTTC.

The chain couples TRBV11-3 to TRBJ2-1; possibly TRBD1 for D (8 bases). With 5 bases removed from V and 7 bases from J, the gap between germline ends came to 21 bases. Germline-derived CDR1 and CDR2 are SGHNT and YENEEA. This CDR3 is built from 16 residues. CDR3 amino acids: CASSPRGPREKNEQFF. Here the CDR3 DNA reads TGTGCCAGCAGCCCCAGGGGGCCGCGGGAGAAAAATGAGCAGTTCTTC.

As to this clone: Germline is not matched at one junction end, which may reflect a read error. The V call is TRBV7-9, the J call TRBJ1-4, with D hard to call. The CDR3 length is 10 residues. Looked up from germline, CDR1 is SEHNR and CDR2 is FQNEAQ (reference sequence). As DNA, the CDR3 is TGCACAAGTGGGGAGGAAAAACTGTTTTTT. This codes for CTSGEEKLFF. Filled out from reference TRBV7-9 and TRBJ1-4, the complete variable domain reads DTGVSQNPRHKITKRGQNVTFRCDPISEHNRLYWYRQTLGQGPEFLTYFQNEAQLEKSRLLSDRFSAERPKGSFSTLEIQRTEQGDSAMYLCTSGEEKLFFGSGTQLSVL.

This sequence joins TRBV14 and TRBJ2-1, with D unresolved. Germline V gene sequence: CDR1 SGHDN, CDR2 FVKESK. The CDR3 spans 14 residues. V was shortened by 1 base and J by 0 bases, with 4 bases between the two germline ends. The CDR3 DNA reads as TGTGCCAGCAGCCAAGGTGACTCCTACAATGAGCAGTTCTTC. Translating gives CASSQGDSYNEQFF.

The chain couples TRBV6-5 to TRBJ2-7; possible D gene TRBD1, 5 bases. The CDR3 runs to 15 residues. V was clipped by 0 bases and J by 0 bases, with 9 bases between them. Germline V gene data show CDR1 as MNHEY and CDR2 as SVGAGI. The CDR3 here is CASSYSTDPSYEQYF. The CDR3 coding sequence is TGTGCCAGCAGTTACTCGACAGATCCCTCCTACGAGCAGTACTTC.

In its sample, this clone was seen many times. The V and J genes are TRBV5-6 and TRBJ2-1, with D perhaps assigned TRBD1 or TRBD2 (5 bases each). The CDR3 covers 14 residues. CDR1 and CDR2 from the germline V gene are SGHDT and YYEEEE. The V end lost 7 bases, the J end lost 3 bases, and 14 bases lay between the germline ends. The CDR3: CASGQEGYYNEQFF. CDR3 nucleotides: TGTGCCAGCGGCCAAGAGGGGTACTACAATGAGCAGTTCTTC.

This rearrangement joins TRBV5-1 to TRBJ2-7, with 9 bases aligning to TRBD2. The V segment lost 0 bases and the J segment 9 bases; nucleotides outside the gene matches: 10. The CDR3 loop spans 15 amino acids. Germline CDR1 reads SGHRS; CDR2 reads YFSETQ. The CDR3 DNA sequence: TGCGCCAGCAGCTTGGTGCCTAGCGGGGTACTCATGCAGTACTTC. Translated: CASSLVPSGVLMQYF. The full variable domain, its missing parts supplied by reference TRBV5-1 and TRBJ2-7, is KAGVTQTPRYLIKTRGQQVTLSCSPISGHRSVSWYQQTPGQGLQFLFEYFSETQRNKGNFPGRFSGRQFSNSRSEMNVSTLELGDSALYLCASSLVPSGVLMQYFGPGTRLTVT.

This chain connects TRBV3-1 (or the pseudogene TRBV3-2) to TRBJ2-7; 13 bases agree with TRBD2. The CDR3 sequence is 17 residues long. V shed 4 bases, J shed 5 bases, and the junction held 11 bases outside the gene matches. Germline V gene lookup returns CDR1 LGHDT and CDR2 YNNKEL (reference sequence). The CDR3 DNA reads TGTGCCAGCAGCCGTCTTACTAGCGGGAGGGCCGAAGACGAGCAGTACTTC. It specifies CASSRLTSGRAEDEQYF.

CDR3 DNA: TGCGCCAGCAGCGGGGACAGCCCCCTCAGGGGAGAGCAGTTCTTC. Translating it yields CASSGDSPLRGEQFF. V and J are TRBV5-1 and TRBJ2-1; TRBD1 agrees at 7 bases. The CDR3 is made up of 15 amino acids. Germline V gene lookup returns CDR1 SGHRS and CDR2 YFSETQ. The V segment lost 4 bases and the J segment 10 bases; nucleotides outside the gene matches: 14. The complete variable domain, with remaining parts taken from reference TRBV5-1 and TRBJ2-1, reads KAGVTQTPRYLIKTRGQQVTLSCSPISGHRSVSWYQQTPGQGLQFLFEYFSETQRNKGNFPGRFSGRQFSNSRSEMNVSTLELGDSALYLCASSGDSPLRGEQFFGPGTRLTVL.

The J gene is TRBJ1-5, the V gene TRBV29-1, with D unclear. This CDR3 spans 12 amino acids. V lost 6 bases to trimming and J lost 3 bases, with 9 bases between them. Germline V gene lookup returns CDR1 SQVTM and CDR2 ANQGSEA. CDR3 DNA sequence: TGCAGCGTGAGGGTGTTCAATCAGCCCCAGCATTTT. It yields the protein CSVRVFNQPQHF.

The chain links TRBV11-2 to TRBJ1-1; 8 bases align to TRBD1. Germline V gives CDR1 SGHAT, CDR2 FQNNGV. CDR3 length equals 16 residues. J gave up 5 bases and V 5 bases, and 13 bases lay outside the gene matches. The CDR3 DNA sequence: TGTGCCAGCAGCCCGTGGACAGGGCAAGGGTGGACTGAAGCTTTCTTT. Amino acid sequence: CASSPWTGQGWTEAFF.

V and J are TRBV6-5 and TRBJ2-1; 7 bases align to TRBD2. CDR1 is MNHEY and CDR2 is SVGAGI in the germline V gene. V was clipped by 8 bases and J by 4 bases; unmatched bases: 5. This CDR3 has 13 amino acids. The CDR3 reads CASVSSGYNEQFF. The DNA of the CDR3 is TGTGCCAGCGTGTCTAGCGGTTACAATGAGCAGTTCTTC.

J is TRBJ2-3 and V is TRBV5-1; D may be TRBD1 (5 bases). Germline lookup yields CDR1 SGHRS and CDR2 YFSETQ. V was pared by 3 bases and J by 2 bases, with 16 bases between. CDR3 length equals 16 residues. DNA of the CDR3: TGCGCCAGCAGCTCCCAAACAGGACCATACACAGATACGCAGTATTTT. Translating it yields CASSSQTGPYTDTQYF.

The gene calls are TRBV7-3 and TRBJ2-3, with TRBD2 matching 9 bases. Germline lookup yields CDR1 SGHTA and CDR2 FQGTGA. The CDR3 covers 16 residues. With 5 bases clipped from V and 7 bases from J, the junction kept 13 bases outside the gene matches. CDR3 sequence (DNA): TGTGCCAGCAGCCTAGGAGGGCGGGGGGGCCTGAATACGCAGTATTTT. This codes for CASSLGGRGGLNTQYF.

This chain uses TRBV11-3 with TRBJ2-5, with a weak D call TRBD1 (6 bases). Per germline, CDR1 SGHNT and CDR2 YENEEA. The ends were cut back, 4 bases at V and 2 bases at J, with 14 bases in the middle. The CDR3 totals 15 residues. The DNA of the CDR3 is TGTGCCAGCAGCTCCCGACAGGCCGCACAAGAGACCCAGTACTTC. Amino acids: CASSSRQAAQETQYF.

The rearrangement uses TRBV25-1 and TRBJ1-1, with D hard to call. In germline, CDR1 is MGHDK, CDR2 SYGVNS. The ends were cut back, 5 bases at V and 2 bases at J, with 3 bases in the middle. This CDR3 region has 11 residues. In DNA, the CDR3 is TGTGCCAGCAGTCTTAACACTGAAGCTTTCTTT. It translates to CASSLNTEAFF.

Details on this clone: Additional DNA sequences in this sample encode the identical CDR3. This chain connects TRBV7-8 to TRBJ1-1, with a weak D call TRBD1 (6 bases). There are 15 residues in the CDR3. Germline CDR1 SGHVS, CDR2 FQNEAQ. Trimming took 1 base from V and 1 from J, leaving 10 bases between them. The DNA for the CDR3 is TGTGCCAGCAGCTTAGAGGGCAGGGGGAACACTGAAGCTTTCTTT. This encodes CASSLEGRGNTEAFF.

This clone occurred a few times. This sequence joins TRBV19 and TRBJ1-1; D is perhaps TRBD1 (5 bases). Germline V gives CDR1 LNHDA, CDR2 SQIVND (reference sequence). Trimming took off 3 bases at V and 4 bases at J, with 12 bases between the two ends. This CDR3 has 14 amino acids. As DNA, the CDR3 is TGTGCCAGTAGTATTGGGACCGGGGGCACTGAAGCTTTCTTT. Amino acids: CASSIGTGGTEAFF. The complete variable domain, with remaining parts taken from reference TRBV19 and TRBJ1-1, reads DGGITQSPKYLFRKEGQNVTLSCEQNLNHDAMYWYRQDPGQGLRLIYYSQIVNDFQKGDIAEGYSVSREKKESFPLTVTSAQKNPTAFYLCASSIGTGGTEAFFGQGTRLTVV.

The chain's CDR3 is CASRFRGRVTDTQYF. CDR3 sequence (DNA): TGTGCCAGCAGGTTCAGGGGGCGGGTCACAGATACGCAGTATTTT. This chain connects TRBV6-5 to TRBJ2-3, with TRBD1 identical over 8 bases. The CDR3 spans 15 residues. Germline trimming cut 6 bases from V and 2 bases from J; bases unmatched to any gene: 7. In germline, CDR1 is MNHEY, CDR2 SVGAGI.

The gene calls are TRBV6-2 or TRBV6-3 and TRBJ2-3; the D is unclear. The CDR3 is made up of 12 amino acids. V was trimmed by 0 bases and J by 4 bases, leaving 2 bases between them. In germline, CDR1 is MNHEY, CDR2 SVGEGT. The CDR3 DNA reads TGTGCCAGCAGTTACTCCTCAGATACGCAGTATTTT. Amino acid sequence: CASSYSSDTQYF.